This paragraph reports one TCR beta chain. What it binds is unknown. Other DNA sequences in this sample translate to the same CDR3. Trimming removed 3 bases from V and 1 base from J, with 7 bases in between. Germline V lookup: CDR1 SEHNR, CDR2 FQNEAQ (reference sequence). The CDR3 loop spans 13 amino acids. Here immunoSEQ multiplex PCR was the method, and the copy in TCRdb shows in-frame clones only, minus some. The data hold more than 1.2 million clones, with about 98.5% observed a single time. This specimen comes from a study of shared clonotypes between healthy human individuals. Overall study results and limits: Clonotypes shared by all four sorted-subset donors had higher generation probabilities than non-shared clonotypes.

This TCR was sampled from a man aged 25-45 years in good health. The sequenced material came from naive CD4+ T cells sorted from blood. Subset defined: CD45RA+ positively selected. The chain recombines TRBV7-9 with TRBJ2-7, with D perhaps TRBD1 (5 bases). The CDR3 loop is CASSLTASYEQYF. CDR3 coding DNA: TGTGCCAGCAGCTTGACAGCTTCCTACGAGCAGTACTTC. The full variable domain, with the rest looked up from reference TRBV7-9 and TRBJ2-7, is DTGVSQNPRHKITKRGQNVTFRCDPISEHNRLYWYRQTLGQGPEFLTYFQNEAQLEKSRLLSDRFSAERPKGSFSTLEIQRTEQGDSAMYLCASSLTASYEQYFGPGTRLTVT.